This is a list of T cell receptor beta chains from one sample in a study of immune evolution from preneoplasia to lung adenocarcinoma. Profiling relied on immunoSEQ multiplex PCR, and the TCRdb table lists in-frame clones only, not all of them. Here the sample spans fewer than 50,000 clones, over 75% being singletons. Sequenced: FFPE invasive lung adenocarcinoma tissue. Every receptor here comes from a person between 55 and 70 years old with lung adenocarcinoma. The CDR3 runs from the conserved cysteine through the conserved F or W. The D gene is left open where the match is weak. Clone sizes are given selectively: once, few, many, or a class where the clone is expanded.

TRBD1,NA,TRBJ1-4,TRBV18,CASSPQGAEEKLFF,TGTGCCAGCTCACCACAGGGGGCCGAAGAAAAACTGTTTTTT
TRBD1,few,TRBJ2-1,TRBV2,CASRGTGDSQFF,TGTGCCAGCAGGGGGACAGGGGACTCTCAGTTCTTC
TRBD1,NA,TRBJ2-7,TRBV6-6,CASRTPDRTSYEQYF,TGTGCCAGCAGAACCCCGGACAGGACCTCCTACGAGCAGTACTTC
NA,NA,TRBJ1-1,TRBV19,CASSIGGRKTEAFF,TGTGCCAGTAGTATAGGGGGGCGTAAGACTGAAGCTTTCTTT
NA,NA,TRBJ2-5,TRBV18,CASSPDQETQYF,TGTGCCAGCTCACCGGATCAAGAGACCCAGTACTTC
NA,few,TRBJ2-5,TRBV28,CASSRRRRGETQYF,TGTGCCAGCTCCCGGAGGAGGCGAGGGGAGACCCAGTACTTC
TRBD2,NA,TRBJ2-4,TRBV28,CASSQTSGRRGDKNIQYF,TGTGCCAGCAGTCAGACTAGCGGGAGGAGGGGGGACAAAAACATTCAGTACTTC
TRBD1,NA,TRBJ1-3,TRBV2,CASSDRGGGNTIYF,TGTGCCAGCAGTGATCGAGGGGGCGGAAACACCATATATTTT
NA,NA,TRBJ2-7,TRBV28,CASSRLEATEQYF,TGTGCCAGCAGTCGACTAGAGGCGACCGAGCAGTACTTC
NA,NA,TRBJ2-6,TRBV5-1,CASSERSGANVLTF,TGCGCCAGCAGCGAAAGGTCAGGGGCCAACGTCCTGACTTTC
NA,NA,TRBJ1-1,TRBV10-3,CAISEIGVANTEAFF,TGTGCCATCAGTGAGATTGGGGTTGCGAACACTGAAGCTTTCTTT
NA,NA,TRBJ2-6,TRBV5-6,CASSSPVRTGANVLTF,TGTGCCAGCAGCTCCCCCGTAAGAACTGGGGCCAACGTCCTGACTTTC
TRBD2,once,TRBJ2-2,TRBV5-1,CASSLAGGSTGELFF,TGCGCCAGCAGCTTGGCGGGAGGAAGTACCGGGGAGCTGTTTTTT
TRBD2,NA,TRBJ2-7,TRBV18,CASAPGLAGEQYF,TGTGCCAGCGCCCCCGGACTAGCGGGCGAGCAGTACTTC
TRBD2,NA,TRBJ2-5,TRBV29-1,CGVAGRRTETQYF,TGCGGGGTAGCGGGAAGGCGGACGGAGACCCAGTACTTC
NA,many,TRBJ2-3,TRBV9,CASSVSAEGTDTQYF,TGTGCCAGCAGCGTGTCGGCGGAGGGCACAGATACGCAGTATTTT
NA,once,TRBJ1-4,TRBV5-1,CASSDNGPSEKLFF,TGCGCCAGCAGCGATAATGGACCTTCGGAAAAACTGTTTTTT
NA,NA,TRBJ1-1,TRBV7-9,CASSSQGRNTEAFF,TGTGCCAGCAGCTCACAGGGCCGGAACACTGAAGCTTTCTTT
NA,NA,TRBJ1-1,TRBV11-2,CASSLKRNTEAFF,TGTGCCAGCAGCTTAAAGAGGAACACTGAAGCTTTCTTT
NA,NA,TRBJ2-5,TRBV5-1,CASSLGGLTETQYF,TGCGCCAGCAGCTTGGGTGGCCTGACGGAGACCCAGTACTTC
NA,NA,TRBJ2-7,TRBV10-3,CAISERSGGAITYEQYF,TGTGCCATCAGTGAACGGTCCGGAGGGGCTATCACCTACGAGCAGTACTTC
TRBD1,NA,TRBJ2-7,TRBV7-9,CASRPGQGPGGEQYF,TGTGCCAGCAGACCCGGACAGGGTCCAGGTGGCGAGCAGTACTTC
NA,NA,TRBJ2-5,TRBV2,CASRMESETQYF,TGTGCCAGCAGGATGGAATCGGAGACCCAGTACTTC
NA,NA,TRBJ2-4,TRBV15,CATREGRNIQYF,TGTGCCACCAGAGAGGGTCGAAACATTCAGTACTTC
NA,NA,TRBJ2-5,TRBV4-1,CASSPKLQETQYF,TGCGCCAGCAGCCCCAAGCTACAAGAGACCCAGTACTTC
NA,NA,TRBJ2-3,TRBV29-1,CSVKVWGAVTDTQYF,TGCAGCGTTAAGGTGTGGGGGGCAGTTACAGATACGCAGTATTTT
TRBD1,NA,TRBJ2-1,TRBV6-1,CASSEAEGTGGTEQFF,TGTGCCAGCAGTGAAGCCGAGGGGACAGGGGGCACTGAGCAGTTCTTC
TRBD1,NA,TRBJ1-5,TRBV10-3,CAISGTGDSQPQHF,TGTGCCATCAGTGGGACAGGGGATAGCCAGCCCCAGCATTTT
NA,NA,TRBJ2-4,TRBV7-9,CASSLQGNIQYF,TGTGCCAGCAGCCTACAGGGTAACATTCAGTACTTC
TRBD1,NA,TRBJ2-5,TRBV5-1,CASSLRTGETQYF,TGCGCCAGCAGCCTACGGACAGGGGAGACCCAGTACTTC